These 16 T cell receptor beta chains originate from one sample sequenced in a study of beta chain features in type 1 diabetes. Every bit of the isolated RNA underwent reverse transcription, so sequencing read expressed TCRB transcripts. Assay: immunoSEQ multiplex PCR; the TCRdb copy retains only in-frame clones and omits some. The table records 400,000 to 500,000 clones, about 15% of them present only once. The specimen was naive CD4+ T cells from blood. Receptors originate from a man aged 30 to 39 in good health.

This clone was detected only a few times. V and J are TRBV5-1 and TRBJ2-1, with 10 bases lining up with TRBD2. The junction had 12 bases not matched to a gene; V was cut back by 4 bases and J by 5 bases. Germline values: CDR1 SGHRS, CDR2 YFSETQ. CDR3 size: 17 residues. CDR3 protein: CASSQGFLAGVDNEQFF. The CDR3 coding sequence is TGCGCCAGCAGCCAAGGTTTCCTAGCGGGAGTAGACAATGAGCAGTTCTTC. The full variable domain, with the rest looked up from reference TRBV5-1 and TRBJ2-1, is KAGVTQTPRYLIKTRGQQVTLSCSPISGHRSVSWYQQTPGQGLQFLFEYFSETQRNKGNFPGRFSGRQFSNSRSEMNVSTLELGDSALYLCASSQGFLAGVDNEQFFGPGTRLTVL.

This clone was observed a few times. This rearrangement joins TRBV5-4 to TRBJ1-2, with D perhaps TRBD1 (5 bases). Germline lookup yields CDR1 SGHNT and CDR2 YYREEE (reference sequence). V was cut by 0 bases and J by 1 base, with 7 bases left in between. This CDR3 spans 14 amino acids. CDR3 DNA: TGTGCCAGCAGCTTGGAGACAGTTAACTATGGCTACACCTTC. Translation: CASSLETVNYGYTF.

V gene TRBV4-3 combines with J gene TRBJ2-1, with 8 bases matching TRBD2. Germline V CDR1 and CDR2: LGHNA, YSLEER. V dropped 4 bases and J dropped 0; count of bases not matched to a gene: 8. The CDR3 has 17 amino acids. The DNA of the CDR3 is TGCGCCAGCAGCCGACTCAGCGGGGGAGTCTCCTACAATGAGCAGTTCTTC. This translates into CASSRLSGGVSYNEQFF.

This sequence joins TRBV7-2 and TRBJ1-6, with a tentative D call TRBD1 (5 bases). V lost 2 bases and J 4 bases, leaving 9 bases between the germline ends. Germline CDR1 is SGHTA and CDR2 is FQGNSA. CDR3 length: 15 residues. This CDR3 is CASSLMGGYNSPLHF. The CDR3 bases are TGTGCCAGCAGCTTAATGGGGGGTTATAATTCACCCCTCCACTTT.

This clone was counted between two and nine times. The chain recombines TRBV4-3 with TRBJ2-7, with D unresolved. The V gene's germline CDR1 is LGHNA and CDR2 YSLEER. The CDR3 is 13 residues long. V lost 0 bases and J 4 bases, leaving 7 bases between the germline ends. CDR3 amino acids: CASSQDLIYEQYF. CDR3 nucleotides: TGCGCCAGCAGCCAAGATCTCATTTACGAGCAGTACTTC.

The rearrangement uses TRBV2 and TRBJ2-1; D is uncertain. This CDR3 spans 12 amino acids. Trimming pared 4 bases from V and 5 bases from J, leaving 6 bases between. Germline lookup yields CDR1 SNHLY and CDR2 FYNNEI. This CDR3 reads CASSVLDNEQFF. In DNA, the CDR3 is TGTGCCAGCAGTGTCTTGGACAATGAGCAGTTCTTC.

V usage is TRBV25-1 and J usage is TRBJ2-5, with 7 nucleotides matching TRBD2. Trimming at V came to 6 bases and at J to 5 bases, leaving 9 bases not matched to a gene. The CDR3 covers 14 residues. The germline V gene has CDR1 MGHDK and CDR2 SYGVNS. The CDR3: CASSDFGEGETQYF. The CDR3 DNA reads TGTGCCAGCAGCGATTTCGGGGAGGGGGAGACCCAGTACTTC.

The chain links TRBV30 to TRBJ2-5; TRBD2 matches at 8 bases. The CDR3 has 15 amino acids. Germline loops: CDR1 GTSNPN, CDR2 SVGIG (reference sequence). With V trimmed by 5 bases and J by 3 bases, 11 bases remained unmatched. This CDR3 reads CAWGDRTSWKETQYF. CDR3 bases: TGTGCCTGGGGAGACCGGACTAGCTGGAAAGAGACCCAGTACTTC.

This clone has just a few counts. J is TRBJ1-2 and V is TRBV7-6, with a weak D call TRBD1 (5 bases). Germline V gene data show CDR1 as SGHVS and CDR2 as FNYEAQ. This CDR3 has 13 residues. The V and J ends lost 0 bases and 8 bases respectively, with 10 bases between them. CDR3 nucleotides: TGTGCCAGCAGCTTAGCGCTTGGGGACGGCTACACCTTC. This gives the protein CASSLALGDGYTF.

This clone was detected a few times. The rearrangement joins TRBV6-6 to TRBJ1-2, with no clear D. This CDR3 is 14 amino acids long. Per germline, CDR1 MNHNY and CDR2 SVGAGI (reference sequence). V lost 0 bases to trimming and J lost 4 bases, with 9 bases between them. The chain's CDR3 is CASSYSKQPYGYTF. In DNA form, the CDR3 reads TGTGCCAGCAGTTACTCGAAACAGCCCTATGGCTACACCTTC.

This clone has a handful of counts. The gene calls are TRBV2 and TRBJ2-1, with TRBD2 matching 7 bases. The CDR3 sequence is 13 residues long. Germline lookup yields CDR1 SNHLY and CDR2 FYNNEI. V gave up 8 bases and J gave up 2 bases; unmatched junction bases: 3. CDR3 bases: TGTGCCAGCCAACTAGCGACCTACAATGAGCAGTTCTTC. It is translated as CASQLATYNEQFF.

J is TRBJ2-7 and V is TRBV4-3, with D perhaps TRBD1 (6 bases). The CDR3 length is 14 residues. Germline V lookup: CDR1 LGHNA, CDR2 YSLEER. The V gene lost 3 bases and the J gene lost 7 bases, with 16 bases spanning the gap. The CDR3 loop reads CASSHLPGGREQYF. The CDR3, as DNA: TGCGCCAGCAGCCACCTACCTGGGGGCCGGGAGCAGTACTTC.

The chain links TRBV10-3 to TRBJ2-5, with 9 bases aligning to TRBD2. With 4 bases clipped from V and 0 bases from J, the junction kept 3 bases outside the gene matches. The CDR3 is made up of 15 amino acids. Germline loops: CDR1 ENHRY, CDR2 SYGVKD. In DNA, the CDR3 is TGTGCCATCAGTGCCGGGACTAGCCACCAAGAGACCCAGTACTTC. It encodes CAISAGTSHQETQYF.

This clone was counted only a few times. This chain joins TRBV7-9 and TRBJ2-2, with 11 bases aligning to TRBD2. This CDR3 region has 19 residues. Trimming removed 5 bases from V and 1 base from J; junction bases left unmatched: 12. In germline, CDR1 is SEHNR, CDR2 FQNEAQ (reference sequence). Here the CDR3 DNA reads TGTGCCAGCAGCGGGAAAGGGAACGGGACTAGCGGGAACACCGGGGAGCTGTTTTTT. It is translated as CASSGKGNGTSGNTGELFF.

The CDR3 sequence: CATMDSQETQYF. The CDR3 DNA sequence: TGTGCCACAATGGACAGCCAAGAGACCCAGTACTTC. V usage is TRBV10-3 and J usage is TRBJ2-5, with D perhaps TRBD1 (6 bases). Looked up from germline, CDR1 is ENHRY and CDR2 is SYGVKD. This CDR3 contains 12 residues. The V end was cut by 10 bases, the J end by 1 base, with 10 bases between.

This clone appeared a few times. This sequence joins TRBV5-1 and TRBJ1-1; D is ambiguous. This CDR3 contains 14 residues. V was clipped by 0 bases and J by 2 bases, with 8 bases between them. Germline V gene data show CDR1 as SGHRS and CDR2 as YFSETQ. The CDR3 DNA reads TGCGCCAGCAGCTTGGAGACGGTTAACACTGAAGCTTTCTTT. This translates into CASSLETVNTEAFF.